A single sample gave rise to the 25 T cell receptor beta chains below, sequenced in a study of chemoradiotherapy in HPV16-positive cancers. Repertoires were generated with immunoSEQ multiplex PCR, while TCRdb's copy carries only in-frame clones and drops some. The sample carries 25,000 to 30,000 clones, about 93% recorded once. Sequencing was performed on blood, taken from a patient who underwent chemoradiotherapy. These receptors all stem from a human donor with HPV-associated anogenital cancer.

The chain links TRBV19 to TRBJ1-1; no clear D gene. V was cut by 3 bases and J by 5 bases, with 10 bases left in between. The germline CDR1 and CDR2 sequences are LNHDA and SQIVND (reference sequence). The CDR3 length is 13 residues. CDR3 in DNA: TGTGCCAGTAGTATGGGCTGGGGAACTGAAGCTTTCTTT. Its protein is CASSMGWGTEAFF.

In this sample, this clone turned up once. The chain recombines TRBV4-1 with TRBJ2-1; tentative D call: TRBD2 (5 bases). This CDR3 is 15 amino acids long. Germline loops: CDR1 MGHRA, CDR2 YSYEKL. Trimming took off 1 base at V and 1 base at J, with 8 bases between the two ends. The CDR3 DNA follows: TGCGCCAGCAGCCAAGCGGGATCGTCCTACAATGAGCAGTTCTTC. Residues: CASSQAGSSYNEQFF.

The sample holds one count of this clone. The chain employs TRBV7-3 and TRBJ2-1, with TRBD2 matching 10 bases. CDR1 is SGHTA, CDR2 FQGTGA, per germline. J was trimmed by 3 bases and V by 6 bases; bases with no gene match: 5. This CDR3 is built from 15 residues. This CDR3 is CASSPGLADYNEQFF. CDR3 coding DNA: TGTGCCAGCAGTCCCGGACTAGCGGACTACAATGAGCAGTTCTTC.

The chain couples TRBV6-5 to TRBJ1-1; 8 bases map to TRBD1. CDR1 is MNHEY and CDR2 is SVGAGI in the germline V gene. V lost 6 bases, J lost 5 bases, and 11 bases stayed unmatched. The CDR3 runs 15 residues. The CDR3 loop reads CASRTTGGRQTEAFF. The DNA for the CDR3 is TGTGCCAGCAGGACTACAGGGGGGAGGCAGACTGAAGCTTTCTTT.

CDR3 bases: TGTGCCAGCAGCCAAGGTCGCGACAATGAGCAGTTCTTC. Translating gives CASSQGRDNEQFF. The genes are TRBV6-4 and TRBJ2-1; no firm D call. The CDR3 spans 13 residues. V lost 6 bases and J lost 5, with 11 bases in between. Looked up from germline, CDR1 is MRHNA and CDR2 is SNTAGT.

This chain joins TRBV19 and TRBJ2-1; D is ambiguous. Germline CDR1 and CDR2: LNHDA and SQIVND (reference sequence). With 3 bases removed from V and 6 bases from J, the gap between germline ends came to 9 bases. This CDR3 is 13 amino acids long. This CDR3 is CASSILVRNEQFF. The CDR3 region has the DNA TGTGCCAGTAGTATTCTAGTTCGCAATGAGCAGTTCTTC.

Relative to its sample, this clone is large. The chain is built from TRBV6-5 and TRBJ2-3; D could derive from TRBD1 or TRBD2 (5 bases each). In germline, CDR1 is MNHEY, CDR2 SVGAGI. This CDR3 contains 15 residues. Trimming pared 0 bases from V and 4 bases from J, leaving 11 bases between. CDR3 bases: TGTGCCAGCAGTTACTCGTCAGGGACCGCAGATACGCAGTATTTT. Protein product: CASSYSSGTADTQYF.

The J gene is TRBJ2-3, the V gene TRBV5-1; unclear D gene. Germline V gene sequence: CDR1 SGHRS, CDR2 YFSETQ. Trimming removed 2 bases at V and 6 bases at J, with 22 bases between. The CDR3 loop spans 17 amino acids. CDR3 nucleotides: TGCGCCAGCAGCTTACCGCTCCCAAGGTCGGGCGGTGATACGCAGTATTTT. As protein: CASSLPLPRSGGDTQYF.

The rearrangement uses TRBV7-9 and TRBJ2-7; D might be TRBD2 (6 bases). V was pared by 5 bases and J by 3 bases, with 14 bases between. Germline values: CDR1 SEHNR, CDR2 FQNEAQ (reference sequence). The CDR3 has 14 amino acids. The CDR3 nucleotides read TGTGCCAGCAGCGAGACTAGGGGAGACTACGAGCAGTACTTC. It is translated as CASSETRGDYEQYF.

The chain combines TRBV28 with TRBJ2-1; 10 bases fit TRBD2. The CDR3 consists of 16 residues. Germline V gives CDR1 MDHEN, CDR2 SYDVKM. V dropped 2 bases and J dropped 1; count of bases not matched to a gene: 2. The CDR3 nucleotides read TGTGCCAGCAGTTTAGTAGCGGGGGGATCCTACAATGAGCAGTTCTTC. It translates to CASSLVAGGSYNEQFF.

The rearrangement links TRBV27 to TRBJ2-6, with a tentative D call TRBD1 (6 bases). Germline values: CDR1 MNHEY, CDR2 SMNVEV (reference sequence). CDR3 length: 13 residues. Trimming removed 6 bases from V and 4 bases from J, with 7 bases in between. This chain's CDR3 is CASRGAGANVLTF. Written as DNA, the CDR3 is TGTGCCAGCAGGGGGGCAGGGGCCAACGTCCTGACTTTC.

The chain links TRBV25-1 to TRBJ2-4, with a possible D match to TRBD2 (6 bases). V was cut by 4 bases and J by 0 bases, with 10 bases left in between. Per the germline V gene, CDR1 is MGHDK and CDR2 is SYGVNS. The CDR3 spans 15 residues. As DNA, the CDR3 is TGTGCCAGCAGTGGGGGGGATCTAGCCAAAAACATTCAGTACTTC. Protein sequence: CASSGGDLAKNIQYF.

J is TRBJ1-1 and V is TRBV18, with D unclear. Trimming cost V 2 bases and J 0 bases, with 7 bases left between them. The CDR3 totals 14 residues. Per the germline V gene, CDR1 is KGHSH and CDR2 is LQKENI. CDR3 in DNA: TGTGCCAGCTCACCAAGTTGGGTGAACACTGAAGCTTTCTTT. Its translation is CASSPSWVNTEAFF.

The V call is TRBV7-2, the J call TRBJ2-7; 9 nucleotides match TRBD2. V lost 0 bases to trimming and J lost 3 bases; unmatched junction nucleotides: 0. This CDR3 is built from 14 residues. The germline V gene has CDR1 SGHTA and CDR2 FQGNSA. CDR3: CASSLASGSYEQYF. The CDR3 nucleotides are TGTGCCAGCAGCTTAGCTAGCGGGAGCTACGAGCAGTACTTC.

This chain uses TRBV5-5 with TRBJ2-5, with D possibly matching TRBD2 (5 bases). The better agreement between TRBJ2-7 and the DNA end casts doubt on the J call. Germline assignment: CDR1 SGHKS and CDR2 YYEKEE (reference sequence). This CDR3 is built from 15 residues. The DNA for the CDR3 is TGTGCCAGCAGCCACTCGCCTCGGGGAACCTACGAGCAGTACTTC. This codes for CASSHSPRGTYEQYF.

The chain links TRBV7-9 to TRBJ1-4; D is unclear. Trimming shortened V by 3 bases and J by 4 bases, and 12 bases separated the two germline ends. Germline V lookup: CDR1 SEHNR, CDR2 FQNEAQ (reference sequence). This CDR3 contains 15 residues. CDR3 protein: CASSFPKAVNEKLFF. CDR3 nucleotides: TGTGCCAGCAGCTTTCCGAAGGCTGTTAATGAAAAACTGTTTTTT.

J is TRBJ1-1 and V is TRBV2; the D gene is possibly TRBD1 (5 bases). The CDR3 length is 13 residues. The germline V gene has CDR1 SNHLY and CDR2 FYNNEI. V was trimmed by 3 bases and J by 4 bases, leaving 9 bases between them. CDR3 residues: CASSERGTTEAFF. As DNA, the CDR3 is TGTGCCAGCAGTGAGAGGGGAACCACTGAAGCTTTCTTT.

This rearrangement joins TRBV4-3 to TRBJ2-3, with 8 bases matching TRBD1. Losses at the gene ends were 0 bases for V and 6 bases for J; bases not matched to a gene: 14. Looked up from germline, CDR1 is LGHNA and CDR2 is YSLEER. CDR3 size: 18 residues. The CDR3 nucleotides read TGCGCCAGCAGCCAAGAGGGTCGTGGGACAGGCCAGAGCGATACGCAGTATTTT. This codes for CASSQEGRGTGQSDTQYF.

This sequence joins TRBV15 and TRBJ1-5; D not resolved. This CDR3 has 14 residues. V dropped 3 bases and J dropped 3 bases, with 9 bases sitting between them. Germline CDR1 LNHNV, CDR2 YYDKDF (reference sequence). CDR3 nucleotide sequence: TGTGCCACCAGCAGTGGCTTCAACAATCAGCCCCAGCATTTT. Amino acids: CATSSGFNNQPQHF.

This rearrangement joins TRBV7-6 to TRBJ1-3; no definite D call. V was pared by 4 bases and J by 0 bases, with 10 bases between. Germline V gene data show CDR1 as SGHVS and CDR2 as FNYEAQ. This CDR3 region has 15 residues. The CDR3, as DNA: TGTGCCAGCAGCTCAGGACTGAACTCTGGAAACACCATATATTTT. It encodes CASSSGLNSGNTIYF. The variable domain in full, with the rest retrieved from reference TRBV7-6 and TRBJ1-3, is GAGVSQSPRYKVTKRGQDVALRCDPISGHVSLYWYRQALGQGPEFLTYFNYEAQQDKSGLPNDRFSAERPEGSISTLTIQRTEQRDSAMYRCASSSGLNSGNTIYFGEGSWLTVV.

The chain links TRBV13 to TRBJ1-5; TRBD1 matches 8 bases. V was clipped by 2 bases and J by 2 bases; unmatched bases: 5. Germline assignment: CDR1 PRHDT and CDR2 FYEKMQ (reference sequence). The CDR3 is made up of 16 amino acids. The CDR3 loop is CASSLRQGRGNQPQHF. The CDR3 DNA is TGTGCCAGCAGCTTAAGACAGGGGAGGGGCAATCAGCCCCAGCATTTT. Complete variable domain (other parts from reference TRBV13 and TRBJ1-5): AAGVIQSPRHLIKEKRETATLKCYPIPRHDTVYWYQQGPGQDPQFLISFYEKMQSDKGSIPDRFSAQQFSDYHSELNMSSLELGDSALYFCASSLRQGRGNQPQHFGDGTRLSIL.

The chain is built from TRBV5-1 and TRBJ2-5; 11 positions match TRBD1. CDR3 length: 14 amino acids. Germline V gives CDR1 SGHRS, CDR2 YFSETQ. Trimming took 3 bases from V and 4 from J; bases not matched to a gene: 2. The CDR3 DNA sequence: TGCGCCAGCAGCTCCGGGACAGGGGGAGAGACCCAGTACTTC. Amino acid sequence: CASSSGTGGETQYF.

This chain uses TRBV7-2 with TRBJ1-1, with no clear D. There are 14 residues in the CDR3. Trimming removed 3 bases from V and 4 bases from J, with 12 bases in between. Per germline, CDR1 SGHTA and CDR2 FQGNSA. Here the CDR3 DNA reads TGTGCCAGCAGCTTGGGAACGCTGGGCACTGAAGCTTTCTTT. This sequence encodes CASSLGTLGTEAFF.

CDR3 sequence reads: CASSAMGQGDIQYF. The CDR3 DNA reads TGTGCCAGCAGTGCCATGGGACAGGGAGACATTCAGTACTTC. The V gene is TRBV6-4, the J gene TRBJ2-4, with 9 bases matching TRBD1. The germline V gene encodes CDR1 MRHNA and CDR2 SNTAGT. V dropped 4 bases and J dropped 8; count of bases not matched to a gene: 6. This CDR3 is 14 amino acids long.

This clone was picked up one time. The genes are TRBV2 and TRBJ2-7, with 10 bases fitting TRBD2. CDR1 SNHLY and CDR2 FYNNEI come from the germline V gene. This CDR3 region has 15 residues. V was clipped by 3 bases and J by 2 bases; unmatched bases: 4. The CDR3: CASSESAGGPYEQYF. The CDR3 DNA reads as TGTGCCAGCAGTGAGTCAGCGGGAGGGCCCTACGAGCAGTACTTC.